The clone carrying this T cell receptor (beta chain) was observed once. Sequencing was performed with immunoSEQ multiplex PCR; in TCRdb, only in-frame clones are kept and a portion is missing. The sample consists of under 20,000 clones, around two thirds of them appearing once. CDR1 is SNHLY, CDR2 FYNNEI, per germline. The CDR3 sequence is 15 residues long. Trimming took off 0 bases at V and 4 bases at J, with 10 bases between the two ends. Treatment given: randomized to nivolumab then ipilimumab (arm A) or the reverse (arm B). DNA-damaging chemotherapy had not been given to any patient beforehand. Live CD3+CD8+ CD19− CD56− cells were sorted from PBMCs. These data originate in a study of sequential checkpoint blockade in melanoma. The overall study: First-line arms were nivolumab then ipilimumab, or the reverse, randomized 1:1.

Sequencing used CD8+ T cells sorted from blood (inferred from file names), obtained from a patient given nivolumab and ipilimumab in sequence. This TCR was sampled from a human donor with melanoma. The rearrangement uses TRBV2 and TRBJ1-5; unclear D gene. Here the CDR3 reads CASSEARQRNQPQHF. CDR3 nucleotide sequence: TGTGCCAGCAGTGAAGCGCGTCAAAGAAATCAGCCCCAGCATTTT.